What follows is one T cell receptor beta chain and its context. The method was immunoSEQ multiplex PCR; TCRdb's version includes in-frame clones alone and lacks a portion of them. The repertoire holds nearly 8,500 clones, with roughly nine tenths as singletons. In germline, CDR1 is LNHDA, CDR2 SQIVND (reference sequence). The CDR3 is 16 residues long. Trimming shortened V by 0 bases and J by 0 bases, and 12 bases separated the two germline ends. The data stem from a study of sequential checkpoint blockade in melanoma. At the level of the study: First-line arms were nivolumab then ipilimumab, or the reverse, randomized 1:1.

Indicated treatment: randomized to nivolumab then ipilimumab (arm A) or the reverse (arm B). No patient had prior DNA-damaging chemotherapy. Live CD3+CD8+ CD19− CD56− cells were sorted from PBMCs. The sequence was collected from a human donor with melanoma. V gene TRBV19 combines with J gene TRBJ2-7; D is uncertain. The material was CD8+ T cells sorted from blood (inferred from file names), obtained from a patient given nivolumab and ipilimumab in sequence. CDR3 protein: CASSIELRVHSYEQYF. The CDR3 DNA reads TGTGCCAGTAGTATAGAACTCCGGGTTCACTCCTACGAGCAGTACTTC.